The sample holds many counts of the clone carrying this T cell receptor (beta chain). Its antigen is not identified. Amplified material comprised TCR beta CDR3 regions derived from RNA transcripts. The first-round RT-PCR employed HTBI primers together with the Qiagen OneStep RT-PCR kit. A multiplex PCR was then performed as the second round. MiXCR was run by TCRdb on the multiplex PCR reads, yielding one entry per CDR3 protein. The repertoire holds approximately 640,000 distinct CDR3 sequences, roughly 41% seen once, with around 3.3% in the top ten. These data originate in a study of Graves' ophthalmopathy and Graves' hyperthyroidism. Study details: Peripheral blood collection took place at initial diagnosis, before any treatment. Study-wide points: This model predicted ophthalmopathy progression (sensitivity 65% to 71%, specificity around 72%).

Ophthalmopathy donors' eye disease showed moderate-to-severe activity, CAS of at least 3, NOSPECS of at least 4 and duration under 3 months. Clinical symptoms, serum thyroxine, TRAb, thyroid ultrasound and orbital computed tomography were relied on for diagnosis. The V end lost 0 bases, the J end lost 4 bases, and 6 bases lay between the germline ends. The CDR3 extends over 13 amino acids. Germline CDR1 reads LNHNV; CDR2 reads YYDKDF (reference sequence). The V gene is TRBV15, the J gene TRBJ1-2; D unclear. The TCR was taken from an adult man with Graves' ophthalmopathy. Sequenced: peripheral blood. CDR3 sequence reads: CATSRDSVYGYTF. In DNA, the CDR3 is TGTGCCACCAGCAGAGATTCCGTCTATGGCTACACCTTC. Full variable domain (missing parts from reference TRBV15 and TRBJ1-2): DAMVIQNPRYQVTQFGKPVTLSCSQTLNHNVMYWYQQKSSQAPKLLFHYYDKDFNNEADTPDNFQSRRPNTSFCFLDIRSPGLGDTAMYLCATSRDSVYGYTFGSGTRLTVV.